These 27 T cell receptor beta chains share one sample of origin, sequenced in a study of vaccination and CD4 T cells after COVID-19. No antigens are known for them. The treatment: approximately 11-day PBMC culture with coronavirus spike peptide pools or control peptides (ViraFEST assay). An Oncomine TCR Beta short-read assay was used to sequence the DNA from cultured CD4+ T cells. TCRdb analysed the PCR reads with MiXCR anew, one entry per CDR3 protein. The sample holds some 11,000 distinct CDR3 sequences, about 75% seen once. Sequenced sample: CD4+ T cells from blood, cultured in vitro. These receptors originate from a human donor who had recovered from COVID-19.

This clonotype is a singleton in its sample. This sequence joins TRBV6-2 or TRBV6-3 and TRBJ2-7; TRBD2 is a possible D gene (5 bases). V was pared by 2 bases and J by 1 base, with 15 bases between. The CDR3 consists of 16 residues. Germline lookup yields CDR1 MNHEY and CDR2 SVGEGT. The CDR3 sequence is CASSYGSARGSYEQYF. CDR3 bases: TGTGCCAGCAGTTACGGTTCGGCAAGAGGGTCCTACGAGCAGTACTTC.

V usage is TRBV2 and J usage is TRBJ1-4; the D gene is possibly TRBD1 (6 bases). Trimming left V 5 bases short and J 6 bases short, with 10 bases between. Germline CDR1 and CDR2: SNHLY and FYNNEI. This CDR3 is 13 amino acids long. In DNA, the CDR3 is TGTGCCAGCAGTCAGGGGCGAGATGAAAAACTGTTTTTT. This gives the protein CASSQGRDEKLFF.

This clonotype appeared once. The gene calls are TRBV27 and TRBJ2-3, with 8 bases fitting TRBD2. This CDR3 region has 14 residues. The trim removed 6 bases at V and 1 base at J, leaving 3 bases unmatched. The germline V gene has CDR1 MNHEY and CDR2 SMNVEV (reference sequence). As DNA, the CDR3 is TGTGCCAGCAGCCTAGCGGGCCGCACAGATACGCAGTATTTT. Translated, it gives CASSLAGRTDTQYF.

This sequence joins TRBV11-1 and TRBJ2-2; a weak D match, TRBD2 (5 bases). The CDR3 spans 13 residues. Per germline, CDR1 SGHAT and CDR2 FQDESV (reference sequence). Trimming took 8 bases from V and 4 from J, leaving 11 bases between them. CDR3 in amino acids: CASCARATGELFF. The CDR3 DNA reads TGTGCCAGCTGTGCGAGGGCCACCGGGGAGCTGTTTTTT.

The J gene is TRBJ1-2, the V gene TRBV5-4; the D gene is possibly TRBD1 (5 bases). Per the germline V gene, CDR1 is SGHNT and CDR2 is YYREEE (reference sequence). The V and J ends lost 4 bases and 6 bases respectively, with 13 bases between them. CDR3 length: 13 residues. As DNA, the CDR3 is TGTGCCAGCAGCCTGCGATTGGGGGATGGCTACACCTTC. This codes for CASSLRLGDGYTF. The full variable domain, in which reference TRBV5-4 and TRBJ1-2 provide the parts outside the CDR3, is ETGVTQSPTHLIKTRGQQVTLRCSSQSGHNTVSWYQQALGQGPQFIFQYYREEENGRGNFPPRFSGLQFPNYSSELNVNALELDDSALYLCASSLRLGDGYTFGSGTRLTVV.

The chain links TRBV27 to TRBJ1-2; D gene unclear. The germline V and J ends were trimmed by 6 bases and 6 bases, with 17 bases remaining between them. The CDR3 has 14 amino acids. Looked up from germline, CDR1 is MNHEY and CDR2 is SMNVEV (reference sequence). The CDR3 nucleotides read TGTGCCAGCAGCCGGGTCTCAACATCACATGGCTACACCTTC. It yields the protein CASSRVSTSHGYTF.

The V call is TRBV6-1, the J call TRBJ1-2; weak D call: TRBD1 (5 bases). CDR3 length: 14 amino acids. Trimming shortened V by 0 bases and J by 8 bases, and 13 bases separated the two germline ends. Per the germline V gene, CDR1 is MNHNS and CDR2 is SASEGT. For the CDR3, the DNA is TGTGCCAGCAGTGAAGCCGATCCCGGGGACGGCTACACCTTC. It is translated as CASSEADPGDGYTF.

This sequence joins TRBV6-1 and TRBJ1-1, with TRBD1 as a possible D gene (6 bases). The CDR3 runs to 13 residues. CDR1 is MNHNS and CDR2 is SASEGT in the germline V gene. The V gene lost 8 bases and the J gene lost 3 bases, with 13 bases spanning the gap. This chain's CDR3 is CASSPGDHTEAFF. In DNA, the CDR3 is TGTGCCAGCTCCCCAGGGGATCACACTGAAGCTTTCTTT.

V gene TRBV11-2 combines with J gene TRBJ2-5; a possible D gene is TRBD2 (5 bases). Trimming cost V 1 base and J 2 bases, with 11 bases left between them. This CDR3 has 15 amino acids. Germline V lookup: CDR1 SGHAT, CDR2 FQNNGV. CDR3 sequence: CASSLGAGLQETQYF. For the CDR3, the DNA is TGTGCCAGCAGCTTAGGGGCGGGCTTACAAGAGACCCAGTACTTC.

This clonotype was seen once. The chain is built from TRBV20-1 and TRBJ2-1; D remains ambiguous. V was shortened by 5 bases and J by 3 bases, with 11 bases between the two germline ends. Germline V gene data show CDR1 as DFQATT and CDR2 as SNEGSKA (reference sequence). The CDR3 spans 13 residues. In nucleotides, the CDR3 is TGCAGTGCTGATCTACCCGTCTACAATGAGCAGTTCTTC. Its translation is CSADLPVYNEQFF.

The gene calls are TRBV7-2 and TRBJ2-7; D is possibly TRBD2 (5 bases). The CDR3 length is 15 residues. The germline V gene encodes CDR1 SGHTA and CDR2 FQGNSA. Trimming removed 0 bases at V and 7 bases at J, with 16 bases between. The CDR3 here is CASSLAPPGVGEQYF. In nucleotides, the CDR3 is TGTGCCAGCAGCTTAGCCCCCCCCGGGGTGGGGGAGCAGTACTTC.

As DNA, the CDR3 is TGTGCCAGCGGGGGGCTCTGGCTCCCCCCCTATGGCTACACCTTC. The encoded protein is CASGGLWLPPYGYTF. The J gene is TRBJ1-2, the V gene TRBV6-1, with D possibly matching TRBD1 (6 bases). CDR3 length: 15 amino acids. V was clipped by 8 bases and J by 4 bases, with 20 bases between them. Germline V gene lookup returns CDR1 MNHNS and CDR2 SASEGT.

The rearrangement uses TRBV7-9 and TRBJ1-4; D not resolved. Germline loops: CDR1 SEHNR, CDR2 FQNEAQ (reference sequence). The CDR3 is made up of 15 amino acids. The V end lost 3 bases, the J end lost 2 bases, and 10 bases lay between the germline ends. The CDR3 DNA reads as TGTGCCAGCAGCTTGGACCCCCTGACTAATGAAAAACTGTTTTTT. Encoded protein: CASSLDPLTNEKLFF.

This clonotype is judged large. The CDR3 sequence is CASSLIGTSYGYTF. CDR3 bases: TGTGCCAGCAGTTTGATCGGGACCTCATATGGCTACACCTTC. This sequence joins TRBV27 and TRBJ1-2; D perhaps matches TRBD1 (5 bases). The CDR3 contains 14 residues. V lost 3 bases and J lost 5, with 13 bases in between. Germline CDR1 reads MNHEY; CDR2 reads SMNVEV (reference sequence).

This clonotype appeared a few times. This chain uses TRBV7-9 with TRBJ1-5, with D possibly matching TRBD1 (5 bases). The CDR3 length is 16 residues. CDR1 and CDR2 from the germline V gene are SEHNR and FQNEAQ (reference sequence). Trimming pared 3 bases from V and 3 bases from J, leaving 15 bases between. CDR3 nucleotides: TGTGCCAGCAGCTTCGGGTTGGGGCCCCTCAATCAGCCCCAGCATTTT. It codes for CASSFGLGPLNQPQHF.

This sequence joins TRBV5-6 and TRBJ2-7; TRBD1 agrees at 7 bases. The CDR3 extends over 14 amino acids. J gave up 2 bases and V 4 bases, and 6 bases lay outside the gene matches. Looked up from germline, CDR1 is SGHDT and CDR2 is YYEEEE. The CDR3 bases are TGTGCCAGCAGCCATGGGACAGCTACCTACGAGCAGTACTTC. Residues: CASSHGTATYEQYF.

The chain joins TRBV20-1 to TRBJ1-4; 8 bases map to TRBD1. Trimming took 5 bases from V and 5 from J; bases not matched to a gene: 10. CDR1 DFQATT and CDR2 SNEGSKA come from the germline V gene (reference sequence). CDR3 length: 15 residues. CDR3 protein: CSAPPAGQVNEKLFF. CDR3 nucleotide sequence: TGCAGTGCTCCTCCGGCGGGACAGGTGAATGAAAAACTGTTTTTT.

This clonotype occurred once. CDR3 amino acids: CASSLGQRPTEAFF. Written as DNA, the CDR3 is TGTGCCAGCAGCCTGGGACAGAGACCAACTGAAGCTTTCTTT. This sequence joins TRBV5-4 and TRBJ1-1, with 7 bases lining up with TRBD1. This CDR3 is built from 14 residues. Germline CDR1 reads SGHNT; CDR2 reads YYREEE (reference sequence). V shed 4 bases, J shed 5 bases, and the junction held 8 bases outside the gene matches. The full variable domain, rest sourced from reference TRBV5-4 and TRBJ1-1, is ETGVTQSPTHLIKTRGQQVTLRCSSQSGHNTVSWYQQALGQGPQFIFQYYREEENGRGNFPPRFSGLQFPNYSSELNVNALELDDSALYLCASSLGQRPTEAFFGQGTRLTVV.

The chain links TRBV10-2 to TRBJ1-1; D call uncertain. In germline, CDR1 is WSHSY, CDR2 SAAADI. The CDR3 extends over 13 amino acids. V was pared by 3 bases and J by 4 bases, with 9 bases between. The CDR3 here is CASSDRQATEAFF. DNA of the CDR3: TGCGCCAGCAGTGACAGGCAAGCCACTGAAGCTTTCTTT.

This chain uses TRBV12-3 or TRBV12-4 with TRBJ1-5; D unclear. V lost 1 base, J lost 4 bases, and 11 bases lay in between. The CDR3 extends over 15 amino acids. This CDR3 is CASSLVPQLNQPQHF. The CDR3 DNA reads TGTGCCAGCAGTTTAGTCCCGCAGTTAAATCAGCCCCAGCATTTT.

This sequence joins TRBV7-9 and TRBJ1-2, with D unclear. The CDR3 runs 15 residues. Germline values: CDR1 SEHNR, CDR2 FQNEAQ (reference sequence). V was pared by 3 bases and J by 5 bases, with 16 bases between. The DNA for the CDR3 is TGTGCCAGCAGCTTTGGTCCTCGACGGGGTTATGGCTACACCTTC. Its protein product is CASSFGPRRGYGYTF.

The chain links TRBV28 to TRBJ1-5, with 8 bases identical to TRBD1. The length of the CDR3 is 17 residues. Unmatched junction bases numbered 13, after V lost 8 bases and J lost 1 base. Per germline, CDR1 MDHEN and CDR2 SYDVKM. CDR3 residues: CASAYGTGKVSNQPQHF. In DNA, the CDR3 is TGTGCCAGCGCTTACGGGACAGGCAAAGTAAGCAATCAGCCCCAGCATTTT.

This clonotype was counted only a few times. V is TRBV27 and J is TRBJ1-1, with D possibly matching TRBD1 (6 bases). The germline V and J ends were trimmed by 2 bases and 1 base, with 11 bases remaining between them. Germline V gives CDR1 MNHEY, CDR2 SMNVEV (reference sequence). This CDR3 spans 15 amino acids. CDR3 residues: CASSLTGRTNTEAFF. Written as DNA, the CDR3 is TGTGCCAGCAGTTTAACAGGGAGGACGAACACTGAAGCTTTCTTT.

This clonotype was observed once. V usage is TRBV19 and J usage is TRBJ1-5, with 7 positions matching TRBD1. The length of the CDR3 is 14 residues. Germline assignment: CDR1 LNHDA and CDR2 SQIVND (reference sequence). V dropped 6 bases and J dropped 7; count of bases not matched to a gene: 9. As DNA, the CDR3 is TGTGCCAGTAGGAACGACAGGGCGCAACAGCCCCAGCATTTT. The encoded protein is CASRNDRAQQPQHF.

The count of this clonotype is one. The rearrangement uses TRBV28 and TRBJ2-7, with D possibly being TRBD1 (6 bases). Trimming removed 7 bases from V and 3 bases from J, with 16 bases in between. This CDR3 spans 14 amino acids. Germline CDR1 reads MDHEN; CDR2 reads SYDVKM. Written as DNA, the CDR3 is TGTGCCAGCAACCCTGGGGGCCGTGGCTACGAGCAGTACTTC. Its translation is CASNPGGRGYEQYF.

This CDR3 reads CASSVGGSGASAVDTQYF. In DNA form, the CDR3 reads TGTGCCAGCAGCGTAGGTGGTAGCGGGGCCTCGGCGGTCGATACGCAGTATTTT. The chain is built from TRBV9 and TRBJ2-3; 8 bases agree with TRBD2. J lost 6 bases, V lost 0 bases, and 15 bases had no gene match. Germline V gene sequence: CDR1 SGDLS, CDR2 YYNGEE. This CDR3 has 18 amino acids.

The rearrangement links TRBV20-1 to TRBJ2-7; the D is unclear. Trimming left V 2 bases short and J 7 bases short, with 18 bases between. CDR1 is DFQATT and CDR2 is SNEGSKA in the germline V gene (reference sequence). The CDR3 runs to 14 residues. This chain's CDR3 is CSARSVSVNEEQYF. CDR3 DNA sequence: TGCAGTGCTAGATCTGTTTCCGTGAACGAGGAGCAGTACTTC.